The next 21 T cell receptor beta chains were all read from a single sample in a study of blood T cell repertoires in COVID-19. The repertoire was sequenced with immunoSEQ multiplex PCR; TCRdb's copy has only in-frame clones and lacks some. The profile shows around 200,000 clones, roughly 86% of them singletons. The sample comprised peripheral blood. These receptors were obtained from a man aged 18 to 30 with active or convalescent COVID-19.

This sequence joins TRBV7-6 and TRBJ2-3; 9 nucleotides line up with TRBD2. V trimming: 1 base; J trimming: 3 bases; junction bases outside the gene matches: 2. Germline V CDR1 and CDR2: SGHVS, FNYEAQ. There are 15 residues in the CDR3. The CDR3 DNA follows: TGTGCCAGCAGCTTAGTAGCGGGAGTGACAGATACGCAGTATTTT. Translated: CASSLVAGVTDTQYF. The whole variable domain, filled in from reference TRBV7-6 and TRBJ2-3, reads GAGVSQSPRYKVTKRGQDVALRCDPISGHVSLYWYRQALGQGPEFLTYFNYEAQQDKSGLPNDRFSAERPEGSISTLTIQRTEQRDSAMYRCASSLVAGVTDTQYFGPGTRLTVL.

The chain is built from TRBV11-2 and TRBJ2-2; 8 bases fit TRBD1. Germline loops: CDR1 SGHAT, CDR2 FQNNGV. The V and J ends lost 5 bases and 4 bases, in that order; junction bases with no gene match: 3. CDR3 length: 14 amino acids. The CDR3 loop reads CASSRTGSTGELFF. CDR3 coding DNA: TGTGCCAGCAGCCGGACAGGGTCCACCGGGGAGCTGTTTTTT.

This clone was seen a handful of times. The V gene is TRBV14, the J gene TRBJ2-7; 9 bases map to TRBD2. The CDR3 consists of 15 residues. The V segment lost 1 base and the J segment 7 bases; nucleotides outside the gene matches: 8. Germline V CDR1 and CDR2: SGHDN, FVKESK. CDR3 bases: TGTGCCAGCAGCCAAGTGGCTAGCGGGACACGGGAGCAGTACTTC. Encoded protein: CASSQVASGTREQYF.

The V call is TRBV18, the J call TRBJ1-2, with D uncertain. Germline CDR1 KGHSH, CDR2 LQKENI. The CDR3 contains 14 residues. V lost 2 bases, J lost 0 bases, and 7 bases lay in between. This chain's CDR3 is CASSPGPTNYGYTF. Here the CDR3 DNA reads TGTGCCAGCTCACCAGGGCCCACTAACTATGGCTACACCTTC.

The chain combines TRBV4-1 with TRBJ1-3, with a tentative D call TRBD1 (6 bases). The CDR3 is 16 residues long. Trimming stripped 0 bases from V and 4 bases from J, with 13 bases between. Germline-derived CDR1 and CDR2 are MGHRA and YSYEKL. The CDR3 reads CASSQEPRGIGNTIYF. For the CDR3, the DNA is TGCGCCAGCAGCCAAGAACCCAGGGGAATCGGAAACACCATATATTTT.

The chain links TRBV27 to TRBJ2-1, with TRBD2 matching 7 bases. The CDR3 covers 12 residues. The J segment lost 8 bases and the V segment lost 5 bases, leaving 3 bases of the junction unmatched. Germline CDR1 and CDR2: MNHEY and SMNVEV (reference sequence). Here the CDR3 DNA reads TGTGCCAGCAGTGGTCGGGGGGATGAGCAGTTCTTC. Translated: CASSGRGDEQFF.

The genes are TRBV6-6 and TRBJ1-1; D may be TRBD1 (6 bases). Trimming pared 2 bases from V and 0 bases from J, leaving 10 bases between. In germline, CDR1 is MNHNY, CDR2 SVGAGI (reference sequence). This CDR3 spans 15 amino acids. The DNA for the CDR3 is TGTGCCAGCAGTTACCTCCAGGGGATGAACACTGAAGCTTTCTTT. Translating gives CASSYLQGMNTEAFF.

This chain links TRBV7-9 with TRBJ1-1; 7 bases fit TRBD1. V lost 5 bases to trimming and J lost 5 bases; unmatched junction nucleotides: 8. The CDR3 is 14 residues long. Germline V lookup: CDR1 SEHNR, CDR2 FQNEAQ (reference sequence). This CDR3 is CASSPWDSGTEAFF. CDR3 DNA sequence: TGTGCCAGCAGCCCCTGGGACAGCGGTACTGAAGCTTTCTTT.

The chain's CDR3 is CASSDKISYNEQFF. Here the CDR3 DNA reads TGTGCCAGCAGTGACAAAATCTCCTACAATGAGCAGTTCTTC. J is TRBJ2-1 and V is TRBV2; D not resolved. From germline, CDR1 is SNHLY and CDR2 FYNNEI. V was cut by 3 bases and J by 0 bases, with 6 bases left in between. The CDR3 sequence is 14 residues long.

V is TRBV29-1 and J is TRBJ2-1; 10 bases agree with TRBD2. Germline V gene data show CDR1 as SQVTM and CDR2 as ANQGSEA. With 1 base clipped from V and 6 bases from J, the junction kept 9 bases outside the gene matches. The CDR3 is 16 residues long. The CDR3 sequence: CSVEGLSSGGPNEQFF. The CDR3, as DNA: TGCAGCGTTGAAGGACTGTCTAGCGGGGGACCCAATGAGCAGTTCTTC.

The chain uses TRBV29-1 and TRBJ1-1; D might be TRBD1 (5 bases). The germline CDR1 and CDR2 sequences are SQVTM and ANQGSEA. The CDR3 has 11 amino acids. The germline V and J ends were trimmed by 6 bases and 4 bases, with 9 bases remaining between them. CDR3 bases: TGCAGCGTCGGGGGTCGCACTGAAGCTTTCTTT. Amino acid sequence: CSVGGRTEAFF.

V gene TRBV5-3 combines with J gene TRBJ2-7; possible D gene TRBD2, 5 bases. TRBV5-3 is annotated as an ORF whose role is uncertain. The CDR3 consists of 13 residues. With 4 bases removed from V and 3 bases from J, the gap between germline ends came to 11 bases. The CDR3 loop reads CARSAGLNYEQYF. The CDR3 DNA sequence: TGTGCCAGAAGCGCGGGTCTGAACTACGAGCAGTACTTC.

The chain carries TRBV7-8 and TRBJ1-5; possible D gene TRBD1, 5 bases. The CDR3 spans 16 residues. V was pared by 4 bases and J by 2 bases, with 15 bases between. Germline values: CDR1 SGHVS, CDR2 FQNEAQ. Here the CDR3 DNA reads TGTGCCAGCAGCTCACCAGACGTAGGGGGCAATCAGCCCCAGCATTTT. Its protein is CASSSPDVGGNQPQHF.

The genes are TRBV28 and TRBJ1-1; D may be TRBD1 (5 bases). Germline V gene lookup returns CDR1 MDHEN and CDR2 SYDVKM. The length of the CDR3 is 14 residues. Between the trimmed V and J ends, which lost 0 bases and 2 bases, there was a span of 7 bases. The CDR3 reads CASSLWGGNTEAFF. For the CDR3, the DNA is TGTGCCAGCAGTTTATGGGGGGGAAACACTGAAGCTTTCTTT.

This chain joins TRBV15 and TRBJ2-1; TRBD2 agrees at 12 bases. The CDR3 spans 16 residues. V shed 6 bases, J shed 5 bases, and the junction held 8 bases outside the gene matches. In germline, CDR1 is LNHNV, CDR2 YYDKDF (reference sequence). The CDR3 DNA reads TGTGCCACCAGAGGGGGGCTAGCGGGAGGGAACAATGAGCAGTTCTTC. It translates to CATRGGLAGGNNEQFF. Full variable domain (remainder filled in from reference TRBV15 and TRBJ2-1): DAMVIQNPRYQVTQFGKPVTLSCSQTLNHNVMYWYQQKSSQAPKLLFHYYDKDFNNEADTPDNFQSRRPNTSFCFLDIRSPGLGDTAMYLCATRGGLAGGNNEQFFGPGTRLTVL.

V and J are TRBV5-6 and TRBJ2-5; 7 positions agree with TRBD2. This CDR3 spans 14 amino acids. With 1 base clipped from V and 4 bases from J, the junction kept 4 bases outside the gene matches. The V gene's germline CDR1 is SGHDT and CDR2 YYEEEE. The CDR3 sequence: CASSLLTSAETQYF. The CDR3 coding sequence is TGTGCCAGCAGCTTGTTAACTAGCGCAGAGACCCAGTACTTC.

The V call is TRBV18, the J call TRBJ1-2; the D gene is possibly TRBD1 (6 bases). CDR3 length: 16 residues. V was cut by 6 bases and J by 2 bases, with 19 bases left in between. Germline V gives CDR1 KGHSH, CDR2 LQKENI. The CDR3 loop is CASSPGNRDTNYGYTF. In DNA form, the CDR3 reads TGTGCCAGCTCGCCGGGAAACCGGGACACAAACTATGGCTACACCTTC.

V is TRBV3-1 (or the pseudogene TRBV3-2) and J is TRBJ2-3; D remains unclear. Trimming removed 7 bases from V and 1 base from J, with 3 bases in between. This CDR3 spans 11 amino acids. Germline V gives CDR1 LGHDT, CDR2 YNNKEL (reference sequence). As DNA, the CDR3 is TGTGCCAGCATCGGCACAGATACGCAGTATTTT. Encoded protein: CASIGTDTQYF.

CDR3 loop: CASWGGEAFF. The CDR3 DNA reads TGTGCCAGCTGGGGGGGCGAAGCTTTCTTT. This chain uses TRBV28 with TRBJ1-1, with D possibly matching TRBD1 (6 bases). The CDR3 loop spans 10 amino acids. Germline V gene sequence: CDR1 MDHEN, CDR2 SYDVKM. The germline V and J ends were trimmed by 8 bases and 8 bases, with 9 bases remaining between them.

The V call is TRBV19, the J call TRBJ2-2; the match to TRBD2 covers 9 bases. V trimming: 3 bases; J trimming: 3 bases; junction bases outside the gene matches: 8. This CDR3 region has 17 residues. Germline CDR1 and CDR2: LNHDA and SQIVND (reference sequence). CDR3: CASSMVAGARDTGELFF. CDR3 sequence (DNA): TGTGCCAGTAGTATGGTAGCGGGAGCCCGCGACACCGGGGAGCTGTTTTTT.

The chain joins TRBV19 to TRBJ1-1; the D gene is possibly TRBD1 (6 bases). Per germline, CDR1 LNHDA and CDR2 SQIVND (reference sequence). Trimming left V 3 bases short and J 4 bases short, with 12 bases between. The CDR3 extends over 14 amino acids. Here the CDR3 reads CASSIKGGITEAFF. The DNA of the CDR3 is TGTGCCAGTAGTATCAAGGGGGGGATCACTGAAGCTTTCTTT.